This T cell receptor (beta chain) appears in the sequencing data of a study of T cell responses to AZD1222 COVID-19 vaccine. The table came from immunoSEQ multiplex PCR; TCRdb's copy has only in-frame clones and leaves some out. In the table there are 110,000 to 150,000 clones, roughly 93% of which are singletons. Findings of the study overall: Reportedly, nearly half of unique spike TCRs recognized epitopes outside B.1.351/B.1.1.7 mutations. Spike-specific TCR breadth rose after two AZD1222 doses, and depth rose as well. It should be noted that donors were predominantly white British and more often female, and clonal diversity was possibly underestimated. It was only after the peak T cell response that any repertoires were sampled.

The CDR3 loop spans 15 amino acids. V was trimmed by 1 base and J by 2 bases, leaving 12 bases between them. Germline-derived CDR1 and CDR2 are SGHTS and YDEGEE. Concerning this clone itself: Its antigen is as yet unknown.

The input for sequencing was peripheral blood, taken 28 days after the second AZD1222 dose. The TCR was taken from an adult who received the AZD1222 COVID-19 vaccine. The chain carries TRBV5-8 and TRBJ2-5; no clear D gene. This chain's CDR3 is CASSLLGSWQETQYF. In DNA, the CDR3 is TGTGCCAGCAGCTTGCTAGGGTCTTGGCAAGAGACCCAGTACTTC.